This entry lists 5 T cell receptor beta chains sequenced from one sample in a study of blood T cell repertoires in COVID-19. Only in-frame clones appear in the TCRdb table, and some are missing; sequencing was by immunoSEQ multiplex PCR. The data contain 40,000 to 55,000 clones, 84% of them singletons. Sequenced sample: peripheral blood. The receptor set was obtained from a human donor in a cohort sampled during active COVID-19.

The rearrangement uses TRBV27 and TRBJ1-1; 8 bases align to TRBD1. V was clipped by 1 base and J by 5 bases; unmatched bases: 9. Germline CDR1 and CDR2: MNHEY and SMNVEV (reference sequence). The CDR3 extends over 16 amino acids. The CDR3 sequence: CASSLYGRGRGTEAFF. Written as DNA, the CDR3 is TGTGCCAGCAGTTTATATGGCAGGGGGCGCGGTACTGAAGCTTTCTTT.

V usage is TRBV5-1 and J usage is TRBJ1-2; no clear D. The CDR3 length is 16 residues. The V and J ends lost 4 bases and 4 bases respectively, with 20 bases between them. CDR1 is SGHRS and CDR2 is YFSETQ in the germline V gene. CDR3 loop: CASSETAREEGYGYTF. In DNA, the CDR3 is TGCGCCAGCAGCGAAACCGCCCGGGAGGAAGGCTATGGCTACACCTTC.

The chain carries TRBV2 and TRBJ1-3; TRBD1 matches at 7 bases. V lost 6 bases to trimming and J lost 0 bases; unmatched junction nucleotides: 5. The CDR3 covers 15 residues. Germline assignment: CDR1 SNHLY and CDR2 FYNNEI. The CDR3 spells CASRKGQSSGNTIYF. The DNA of the CDR3 is TGTGCCAGCAGAAAGGGACAGAGCTCTGGAAACACCATATATTTT.

V gene TRBV24-1 combines with J gene TRBJ2-3; D gene ambiguous. V dropped 2 bases and J dropped 0 bases, with 8 bases sitting between them. Germline values: CDR1 KGHDR, CDR2 SFDVKD. The CDR3 covers 15 residues. CDR3 in amino acids: CATSDWLESTDTQYF. CDR3 DNA: TGTGCCACCAGTGATTGGCTAGAGAGCACAGATACGCAGTATTTT.

V usage is TRBV20-1 and J usage is TRBJ2-7; D not resolved. This CDR3 contains 11 residues. The ends were cut back, 1 base at V and 6 bases at J, with 7 bases in the middle. The germline V gene encodes CDR1 DFQATT and CDR2 SNEGSKA (reference sequence). CDR3 amino acids: CSARAGSEQYF. The CDR3 bases are TGCAGTGCTAGAGCAGGTTCCGAGCAGTACTTC.